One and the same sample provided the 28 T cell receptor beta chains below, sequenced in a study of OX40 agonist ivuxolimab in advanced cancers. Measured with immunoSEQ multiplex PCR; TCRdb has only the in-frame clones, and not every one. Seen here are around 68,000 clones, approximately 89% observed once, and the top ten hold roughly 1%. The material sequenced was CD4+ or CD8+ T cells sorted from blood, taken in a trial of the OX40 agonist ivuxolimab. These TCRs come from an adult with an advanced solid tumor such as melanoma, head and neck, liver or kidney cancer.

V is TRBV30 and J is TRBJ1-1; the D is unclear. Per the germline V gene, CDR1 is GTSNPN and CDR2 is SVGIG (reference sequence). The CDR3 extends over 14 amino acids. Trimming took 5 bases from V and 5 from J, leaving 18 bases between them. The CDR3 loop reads CAWSGLSSGTEAFF. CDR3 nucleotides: TGTGCCTGGTCGGGCCTTTCGTCGGGAACTGAAGCTTTCTTT.

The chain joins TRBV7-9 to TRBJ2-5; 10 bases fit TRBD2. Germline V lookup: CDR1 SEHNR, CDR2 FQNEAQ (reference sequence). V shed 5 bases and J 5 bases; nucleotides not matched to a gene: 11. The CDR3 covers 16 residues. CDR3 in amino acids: CASSHGSGRDFETQYF. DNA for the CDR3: TGTGCCAGCAGCCATGGCAGCGGGAGGGACTTCGAGACCCAGTACTTC.

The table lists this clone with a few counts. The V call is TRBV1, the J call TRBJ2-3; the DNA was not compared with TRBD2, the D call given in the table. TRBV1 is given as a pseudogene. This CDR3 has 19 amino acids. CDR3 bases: TGCACCAGCAGCCAAGAGGCCCCAGGGACTAGCGGGAGTCTCGATACGCAGTATTTT. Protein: CTSSQEAPGTSGSLDTQYF.

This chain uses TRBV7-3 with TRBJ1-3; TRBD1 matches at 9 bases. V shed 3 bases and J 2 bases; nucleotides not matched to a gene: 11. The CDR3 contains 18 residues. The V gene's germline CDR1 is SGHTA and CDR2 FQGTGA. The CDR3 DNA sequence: TGTGCCAGCAGCTTCTCGGGACAGGGAGGATTGGCTGGAAACACCATATATTTT. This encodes CASSFSGQGGLAGNTIYF.

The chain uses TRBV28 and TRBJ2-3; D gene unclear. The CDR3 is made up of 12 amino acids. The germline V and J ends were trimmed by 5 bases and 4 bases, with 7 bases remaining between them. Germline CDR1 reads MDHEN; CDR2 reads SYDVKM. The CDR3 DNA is TGTGCCAGCAGTGGTAACCCAGATACGCAGTATTTT. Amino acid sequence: CASSGNPDTQYF.

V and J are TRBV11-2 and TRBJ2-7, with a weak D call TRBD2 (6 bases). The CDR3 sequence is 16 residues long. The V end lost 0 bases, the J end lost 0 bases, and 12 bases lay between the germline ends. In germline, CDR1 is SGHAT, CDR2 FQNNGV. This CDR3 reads CASSLDGGGASYEQYF. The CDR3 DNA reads TGTGCCAGCAGCTTAGATGGTGGAGGGGCCTCCTACGAGCAGTACTTC.

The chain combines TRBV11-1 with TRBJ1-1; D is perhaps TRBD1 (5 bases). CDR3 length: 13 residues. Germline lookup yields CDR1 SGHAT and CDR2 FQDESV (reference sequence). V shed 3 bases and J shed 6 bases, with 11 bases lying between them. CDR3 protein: CASSLKGRAEAFF. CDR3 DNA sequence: TGTGCCAGCAGCTTGAAGGGGAGGGCTGAAGCTTTCTTT.

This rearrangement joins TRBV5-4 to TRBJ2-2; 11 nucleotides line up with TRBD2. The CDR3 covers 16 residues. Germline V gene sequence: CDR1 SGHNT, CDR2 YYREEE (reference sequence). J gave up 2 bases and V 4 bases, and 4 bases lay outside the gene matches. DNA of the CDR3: TGTGCCAGCAGCCCCGGACTAGCGGGTAACACCGGGGAGCTGTTTTTT. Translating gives CASSPGLAGNTGELFF.

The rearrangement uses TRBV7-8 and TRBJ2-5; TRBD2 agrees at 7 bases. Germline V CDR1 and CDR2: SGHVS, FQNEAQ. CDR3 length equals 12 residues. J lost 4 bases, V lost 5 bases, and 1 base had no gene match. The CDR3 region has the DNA TGTGCCAGCAGCGGGGGGGGAGAGACCCAGTACTTC. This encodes CASSGGGETQYF.

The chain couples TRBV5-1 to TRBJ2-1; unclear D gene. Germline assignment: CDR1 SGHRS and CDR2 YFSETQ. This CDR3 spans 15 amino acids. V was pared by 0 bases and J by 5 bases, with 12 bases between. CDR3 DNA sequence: TGCGCCAGCAGCTTGGACGGTACCGGCCACAATGAGCAGTTCTTC. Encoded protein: CASSLDGTGHNEQFF.

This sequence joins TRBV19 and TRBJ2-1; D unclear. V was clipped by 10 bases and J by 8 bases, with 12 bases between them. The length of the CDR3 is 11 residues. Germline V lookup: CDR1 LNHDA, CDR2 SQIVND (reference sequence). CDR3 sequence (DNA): TGTGCCACGTACGAAGGATATGAGCAGTTCTTC. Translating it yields CATYEGYEQFF.

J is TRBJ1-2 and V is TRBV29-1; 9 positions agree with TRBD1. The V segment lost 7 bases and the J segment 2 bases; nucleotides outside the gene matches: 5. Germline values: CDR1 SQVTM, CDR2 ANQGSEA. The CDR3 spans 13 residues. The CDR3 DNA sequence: TGCAGCGCAAGACAGGGGGACAACTATGGCTACACCTTC. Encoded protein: CSARQGDNYGYTF.

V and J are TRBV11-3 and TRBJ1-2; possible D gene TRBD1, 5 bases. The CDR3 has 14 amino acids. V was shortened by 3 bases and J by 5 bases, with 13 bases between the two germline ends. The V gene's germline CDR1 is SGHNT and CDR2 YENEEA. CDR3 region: CASSLEGRIYGYTF. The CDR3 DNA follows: TGTGCCAGCAGCTTGGAGGGACGGATATATGGCTACACCTTC.

CDR3 nucleotide sequence: TGTGCCAGCAGCCCCGGCATGGCAGACAATCAGCCCCAGCATTTT. This translates into CASSPGMADNQPQHF. The gene calls are TRBV5-4 and TRBJ1-5; D is unresolved. Germline V gene data show CDR1 as SGHNT and CDR2 as YYREEE (reference sequence). CDR3 length equals 15 residues. V was clipped by 4 bases and J by 3 bases, with 14 bases between them.

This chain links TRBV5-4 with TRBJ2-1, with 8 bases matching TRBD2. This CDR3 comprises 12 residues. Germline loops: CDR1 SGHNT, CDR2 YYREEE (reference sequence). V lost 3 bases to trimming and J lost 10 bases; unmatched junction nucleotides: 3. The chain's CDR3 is CASSSLAGEQFF. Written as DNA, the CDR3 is TGTGCCAGCAGCTCCTTAGCGGGGGAGCAGTTCTTC.

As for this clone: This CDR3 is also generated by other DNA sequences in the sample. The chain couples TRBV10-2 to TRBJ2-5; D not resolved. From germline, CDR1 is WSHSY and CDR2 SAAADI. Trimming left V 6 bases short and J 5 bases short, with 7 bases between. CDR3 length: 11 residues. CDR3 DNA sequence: TGCGCCAGCAGGCAAGGGGAGACCCAGTACTTC. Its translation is CASRQGETQYF.

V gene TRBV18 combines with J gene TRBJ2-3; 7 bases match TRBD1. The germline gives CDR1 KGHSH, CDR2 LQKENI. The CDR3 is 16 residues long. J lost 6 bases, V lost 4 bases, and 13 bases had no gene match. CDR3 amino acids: CASSLRTGESGDTQYF. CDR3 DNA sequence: TGTGCCAGCTCACTGAGGACAGGCGAGTCTGGGGATACGCAGTATTTT.

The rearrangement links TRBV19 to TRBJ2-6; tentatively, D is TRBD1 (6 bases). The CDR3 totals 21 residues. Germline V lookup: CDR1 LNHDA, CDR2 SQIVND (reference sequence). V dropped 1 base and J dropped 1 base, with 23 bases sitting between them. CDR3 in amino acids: CASSIAVAEVGHESGANVLTF. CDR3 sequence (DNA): TGTGCCAGTAGTATAGCAGTTGCGGAGGTGGGACATGAATCTGGGGCCAACGTCCTGACTTTC.

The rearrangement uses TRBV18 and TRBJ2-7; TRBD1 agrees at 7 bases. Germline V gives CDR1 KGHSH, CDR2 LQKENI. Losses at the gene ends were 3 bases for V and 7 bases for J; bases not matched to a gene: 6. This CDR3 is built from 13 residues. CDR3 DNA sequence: TGTGCCAGCTCACCCCAGACAGGGCGGGAGCAGTACTTC. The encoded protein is CASSPQTGREQYF.

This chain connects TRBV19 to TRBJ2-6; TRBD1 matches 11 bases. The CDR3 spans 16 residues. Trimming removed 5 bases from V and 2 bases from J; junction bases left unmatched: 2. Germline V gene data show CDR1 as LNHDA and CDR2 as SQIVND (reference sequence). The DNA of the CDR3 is TGTGCCAGTAGTGAGGGACAGGGGGCTGGGGCCAACGTCCTGACTTTC. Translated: CASSEGQGAGANVLTF.

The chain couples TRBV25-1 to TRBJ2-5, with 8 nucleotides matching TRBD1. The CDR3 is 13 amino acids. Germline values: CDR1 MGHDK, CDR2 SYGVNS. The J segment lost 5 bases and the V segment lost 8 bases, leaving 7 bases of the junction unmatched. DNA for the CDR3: TGTGCCAGCGCTGGACAGGGTCTGGAGACCCAGTACTTC. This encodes CASAGQGLETQYF.

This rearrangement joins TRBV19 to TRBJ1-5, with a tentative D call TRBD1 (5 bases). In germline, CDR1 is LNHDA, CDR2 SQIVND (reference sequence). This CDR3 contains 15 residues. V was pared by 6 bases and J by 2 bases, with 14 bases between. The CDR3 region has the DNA TGTGCCAGTAGCCCTGGCAGGGAACGCAATCAGCCCCAGCATTTT. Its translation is CASSPGRERNQPQHF. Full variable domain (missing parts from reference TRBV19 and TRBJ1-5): DGGITQSPKYLFRKEGQNVTLSCEQNLNHDAMYWYRQDPGQGLRLIYYSQIVNDFQKGDIAEGYSVSREKKESFPLTVTSAQKNPTAFYLCASSPGRERNQPQHFGDGTRLSIL.

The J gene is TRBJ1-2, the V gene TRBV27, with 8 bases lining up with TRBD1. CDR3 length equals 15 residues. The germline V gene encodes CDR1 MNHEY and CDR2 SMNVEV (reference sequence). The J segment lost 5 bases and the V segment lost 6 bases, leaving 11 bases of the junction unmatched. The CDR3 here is CASRTTDRAGYGYTF. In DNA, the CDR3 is TGTGCCAGCAGAACAACGGACAGGGCCGGTTATGGCTACACCTTC.

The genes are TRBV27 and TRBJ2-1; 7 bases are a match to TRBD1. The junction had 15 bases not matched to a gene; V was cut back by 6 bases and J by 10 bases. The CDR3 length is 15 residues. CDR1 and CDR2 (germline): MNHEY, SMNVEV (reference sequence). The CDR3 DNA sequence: TGTGCCAGCAGAAGGGGGCTGGTTGGACATTTCGAGCAGTTCTTC. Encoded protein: CASRRGLVGHFEQFF.

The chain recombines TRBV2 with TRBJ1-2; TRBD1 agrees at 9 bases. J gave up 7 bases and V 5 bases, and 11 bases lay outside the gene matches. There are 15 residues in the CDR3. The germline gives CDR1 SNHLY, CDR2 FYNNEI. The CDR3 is CASSPSGTGSGGYTF. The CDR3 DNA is TGTGCCAGCAGTCCATCGGGGACAGGGAGCGGTGGCTACACCTTC.

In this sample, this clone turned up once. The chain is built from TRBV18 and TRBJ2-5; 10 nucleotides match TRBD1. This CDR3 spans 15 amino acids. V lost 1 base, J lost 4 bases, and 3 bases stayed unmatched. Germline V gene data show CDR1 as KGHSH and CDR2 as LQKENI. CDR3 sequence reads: CASSPQRTGGETQYF. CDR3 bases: TGTGCCAGCTCACCACAGAGGACAGGGGGAGAGACCCAGTACTTC. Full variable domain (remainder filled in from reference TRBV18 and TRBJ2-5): NAGVMQNPRHLVRRRGQEARLRCSPMKGHSHVYWYRQLPEEGLKFMVYLQKENIIDESGMPKERFSAEFPKEGPSILRIQQVVRGDSAAYFCASSPQRTGGETQYFGPGTRLLVL.

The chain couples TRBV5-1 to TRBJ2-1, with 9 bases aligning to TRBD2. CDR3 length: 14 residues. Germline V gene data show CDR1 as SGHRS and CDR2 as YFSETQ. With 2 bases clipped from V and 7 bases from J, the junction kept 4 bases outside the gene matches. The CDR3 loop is CASSLAGGFNEQFF. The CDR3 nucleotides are TGCGCCAGCAGCTTAGCGGGGGGCTTTAATGAGCAGTTCTTC.

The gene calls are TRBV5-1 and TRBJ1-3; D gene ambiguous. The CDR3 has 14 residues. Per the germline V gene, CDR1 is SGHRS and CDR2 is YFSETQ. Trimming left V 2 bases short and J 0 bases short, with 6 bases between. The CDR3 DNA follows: TGCGCCAGCAGCTTTGGCAGCTCTGGAAACACCATATATTTT. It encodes CASSFGSSGNTIYF.